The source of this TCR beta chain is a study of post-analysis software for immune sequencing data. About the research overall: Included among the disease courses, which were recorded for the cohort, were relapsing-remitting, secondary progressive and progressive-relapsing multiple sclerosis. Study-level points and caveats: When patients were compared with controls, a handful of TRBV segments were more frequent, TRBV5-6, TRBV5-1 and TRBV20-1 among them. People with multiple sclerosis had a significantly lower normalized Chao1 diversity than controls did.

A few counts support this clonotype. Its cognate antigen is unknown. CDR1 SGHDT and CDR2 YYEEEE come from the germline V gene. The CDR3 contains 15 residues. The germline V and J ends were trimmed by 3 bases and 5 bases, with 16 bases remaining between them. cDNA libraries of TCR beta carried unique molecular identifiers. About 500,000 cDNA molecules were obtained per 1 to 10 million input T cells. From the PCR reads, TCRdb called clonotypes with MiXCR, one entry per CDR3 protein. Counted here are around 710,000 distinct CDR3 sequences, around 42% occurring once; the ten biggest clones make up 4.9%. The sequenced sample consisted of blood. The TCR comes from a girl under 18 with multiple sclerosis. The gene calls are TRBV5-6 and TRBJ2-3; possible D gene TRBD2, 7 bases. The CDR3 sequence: CASSWGGSQGDTQYF. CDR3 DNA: TGTGCCAGCAGCTGGGGGGGCTCGCAGGGAGATACGCAGTATTTT.